Included here is one T cell receptor beta chain sequence, with context. Its antigen remains unidentified. These data belong to a study of T cell responses to AZD1222 COVID-19 vaccine. Sequencing used immunoSEQ multiplex PCR; TCRdb keeps in-frame clones, though not all of them. The sample lists about 140,000 clones; roughly 90% were seen once. Study results and limitations: Baseline seropositivity occurred in only a handful of AZD1222 recipients. Spike-specific TCR breadth and depth were elevated following two AZD1222 doses. Epitopes outside B.1.351 and B.1.1.7 mutated regions reportedly drew nearly half of spike TCRs. Spike-wide coverage was observed for vaccine-associated CD4 TCRs, with dominant responses at 160-218 and 743-854.

The CDR3 spans 14 residues. Germline lookup yields CDR1 ENHRY and CDR2 SYGVKD. Between the trimmed V and J ends, which lost 10 bases and 1 base, there was a span of 15 bases. Sequences were derived from peripheral blood, sampled on day 0 of AZD1222 vaccination. This sequence originates from an adult in good health. The chain employs TRBV10-3 and TRBJ2-3; D possibly corresponds to TRBD2 (6 bases). The DNA for the CDR3 is TGTGCCACCTATGGTAGCGGCGGCACAGATACGCAGTATTTT. Translation: CATYGSGGTDTQYF.